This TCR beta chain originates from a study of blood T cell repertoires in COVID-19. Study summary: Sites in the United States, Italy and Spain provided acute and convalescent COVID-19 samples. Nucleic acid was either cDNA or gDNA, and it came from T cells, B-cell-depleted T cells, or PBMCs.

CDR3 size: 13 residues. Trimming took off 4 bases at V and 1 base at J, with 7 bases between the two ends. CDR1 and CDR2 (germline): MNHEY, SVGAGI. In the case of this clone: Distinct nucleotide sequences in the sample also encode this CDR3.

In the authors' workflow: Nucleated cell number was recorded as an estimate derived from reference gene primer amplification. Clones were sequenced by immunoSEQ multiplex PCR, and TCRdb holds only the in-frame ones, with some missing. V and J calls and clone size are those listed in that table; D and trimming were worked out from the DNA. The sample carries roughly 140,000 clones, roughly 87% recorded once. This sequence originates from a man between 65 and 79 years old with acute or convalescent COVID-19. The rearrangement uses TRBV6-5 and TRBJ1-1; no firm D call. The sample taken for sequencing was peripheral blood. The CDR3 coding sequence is TGTGCCAGCAGTTTAGGAGGGAACACTGAAGCTTTCTTT. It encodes CASSLGGNTEAFF.